The clone carrying this T cell receptor (beta chain) has a count of ten or more. CDR3-region Arm-PCR and iRepertoire HTBI primers produced the TCR beta libraries. TCRdb reprocessed the multiplex PCR reads with MiXCR, giving one entry per CDR3 protein. The profile shows around 460,000 distinct CDR3 sequences, about 22% of them singletons. The entry originates in a study of regulatory T cells in long-lasting Graves disease. V lost 4 bases to trimming and J lost 4 bases; unmatched junction nucleotides: 6. Germline V gene sequence: CDR1 SGHDT, CDR2 YYEEEE. This CDR3 is 14 amino acids long. Time point defined: persistent/refractory GD, antithyroid drugs over 5 years with positive TRAb. Generation of the TCR library employed RNA extracted from PBMCs. The collection involved drawing approximately 9 milliliters of peripheral blood into EDTA tubes.

The sample in question was peripheral blood mononuclear cells (PBMCs), obtained when the disease was refractory, from a patient treated with antithyroid drugs. This sequence joins TRBV5-6 and TRBJ2-7, with 9 bases matching TRBD1. This receptor was taken from a female donor with Graves disease. The CDR3 sequence is CASSLGQGRYEQYF. The DNA for the CDR3 is TGTGCCAGCAGCCTCGGACAGGGGAGATACGAGCAGTACTTC.